These 9 T cell receptor beta chains share one sample of origin, sequenced in a study of beta chain features in type 1 diabetes. All of the isolated RNA was reverse transcribed, so expressed TCRB transcripts were sequenced. The repertoire was sequenced with immunoSEQ multiplex PCR; TCRdb's copy has only in-frame clones and lacks some. Among under 900,000 clones listed, roughly a sixth were seen once. Sequenced sample: naive CD4+ T cells from blood. The source of these receptors is a woman in her late teens or twenties in good health.

The chain is built from TRBV2 and TRBJ1-5; unclear D gene. This CDR3 comprises 13 residues. V was pared by 6 bases and J by 7 bases, with 13 bases between. Per germline, CDR1 SNHLY and CDR2 FYNNEI. The CDR3 region has the DNA TGTGCCAGCAGCGGGTTCCCTAGGCAGCCCCAGCATTTT. It encodes CASSGFPRQPQHF.

In regard to this clone: Within the sample, other DNA sequences also encode this same CDR3. The chain combines TRBV28 with TRBJ2-6; D unresolved. Germline V gene lookup returns CDR1 MDHEN and CDR2 SYDVKM. V shed 3 bases and J shed 0 bases, with 6 bases lying between them. CDR3 length: 15 amino acids. The CDR3 nucleotides read TGTGCCAGCAGTTTGAAAGCCTCTGGGGCCAACGTCCTGACTTTC. It yields the protein CASSLKASGANVLTF.

This clone showed up just a few times. This chain links TRBV2 with TRBJ2-5; tentatively, D is TRBD2 (5 bases). From germline, CDR1 is SNHLY and CDR2 FYNNEI. V was cut by 5 bases and J by 1 base, with 8 bases left in between. The CDR3 is 13 amino acids. The CDR3 spells CASSTRSQETQYF. The CDR3 DNA reads as TGTGCCAGCAGTACTAGAAGCCAAGAGACCCAGTACTTC. Full variable domain (rest looked up from reference TRBV2 and TRBJ2-5): EPEVTQTPSHQVTQMGQEVILRCVPISNHLYFYWYRQILGQKVEFLVSFYNNEISEKSEIFDDQFSVERPDGSNFTLKIRSTKLEDSAMYFCASSTRSQETQYFGPGTRLLVL.

This clone was picked up a small number of times. The identical CDR3 is also encoded by other nucleotide sequences in the sample. The chain carries TRBV7-9 and TRBJ2-1; 9 bases match TRBD2. The CDR3 has 15 amino acids. With 5 bases clipped from V and 4 bases from J, the junction kept 6 bases outside the gene matches. Germline lookup yields CDR1 SEHNR and CDR2 FQNEAQ (reference sequence). The CDR3 sequence is CASSLRLAAYNEQFF. CDR3 DNA: TGTGCCAGCAGCCTGCGACTAGCGGCATACAATGAGCAGTTCTTC.

The chain recombines TRBV27 with TRBJ2-1, with 8 bases that match TRBD2. V lost 5 bases to trimming and J lost 15 bases; unmatched junction nucleotides: 12. The CDR3 extends over 13 amino acids. The V gene's germline CDR1 is MNHEY and CDR2 SMNVEV (reference sequence). CDR3 in DNA: TGTGCCAGCAGTAGGGACGAGCGGGAGTGGGGGTTCTTC. Translation: CASSRDEREWGFF.

This clone was counted a few times. The genes are TRBV7-3 and TRBJ2-1; the match to TRBD2 covers 9 bases. V was clipped by 3 bases and J by 7 bases; unmatched bases: 13. The CDR3 is made up of 17 amino acids. The germline CDR1 and CDR2 sequences are SGHTA and FQGTGA. In DNA form, the CDR3 reads TGTGCCAGCAGCTTTAGAGGGGGGACTAGCTCGTTGAATGAGCAGTTCTTC. Its translation is CASSFRGGTSSLNEQFF.

This chain joins TRBV9 and TRBJ2-3; unclear D gene. Germline CDR1 and CDR2: SGDLS and YYNGEE. Trimming left V 1 base short and J 2 bases short, with 8 bases between. This CDR3 is 14 amino acids long. The CDR3 here is CASSVNRVTDTQYF. The CDR3 DNA sequence: TGTGCCAGCAGCGTAAACCGGGTCACAGATACGCAGTATTTT. Full variable domain (outside the CDR3, taken from reference TRBV9 and TRBJ2-3): DSGVTQTPKHLITATGQRVTLRCSPRSGDLSVYWYQQSLDQGLQFLIQYYNGEERAKGNILERFSAQQFPDLHSELNLSSLELGDSALYFCASSVNRVTDTQYFGPGTRLTVL.

This sequence joins TRBV28 and TRBJ2-7, with 9 nucleotides matching TRBD1. Germline V lookup: CDR1 MDHEN, CDR2 SYDVKM. The trim removed 5 bases at V and 2 bases at J, leaving 10 bases unmatched. This CDR3 is built from 16 residues. CDR3 region: CASSRDRAYYTYEQYF. CDR3 nucleotide sequence: TGTGCCAGCAGTCGGGACAGGGCTTACTACACCTACGAGCAGTACTTC.

V usage is TRBV7-2 and J usage is TRBJ2-3, with 8 bases aligning to TRBD2. This CDR3 contains 17 residues. Germline loops: CDR1 SGHTA, CDR2 FQGNSA. V lost 1 base to trimming and J lost 4 bases; unmatched junction nucleotides: 10. The CDR3 coding sequence is TGTGCCAGCAGCTTAGTGTCGGGAGGGCGCCGAGCAGATACGCAGTATTTT. Translated, it gives CASSLVSGGRRADTQYF.